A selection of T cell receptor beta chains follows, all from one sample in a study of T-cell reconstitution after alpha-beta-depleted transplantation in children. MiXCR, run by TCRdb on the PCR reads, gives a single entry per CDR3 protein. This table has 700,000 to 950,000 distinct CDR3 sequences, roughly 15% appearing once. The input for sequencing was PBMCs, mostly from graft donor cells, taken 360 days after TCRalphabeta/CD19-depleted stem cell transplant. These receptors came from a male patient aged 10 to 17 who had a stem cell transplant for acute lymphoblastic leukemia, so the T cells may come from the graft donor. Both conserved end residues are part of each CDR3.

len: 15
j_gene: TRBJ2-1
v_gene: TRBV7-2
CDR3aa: CASSSDRVRGNEQFF

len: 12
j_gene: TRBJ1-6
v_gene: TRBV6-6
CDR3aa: CAALDGNSPLHF

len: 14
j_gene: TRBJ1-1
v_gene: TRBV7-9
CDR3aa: CASSPGFLGAEAFF

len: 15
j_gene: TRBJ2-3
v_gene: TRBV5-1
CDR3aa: CASSFEGGSTDTQYF

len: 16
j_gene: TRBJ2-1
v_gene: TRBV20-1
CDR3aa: CSAREGSGRAYNEQFF

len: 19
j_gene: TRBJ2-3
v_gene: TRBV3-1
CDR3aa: CASSQGEVGLAGFTDTQYF

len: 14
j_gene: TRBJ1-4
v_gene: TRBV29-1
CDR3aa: CSVGEHGINEKLFF

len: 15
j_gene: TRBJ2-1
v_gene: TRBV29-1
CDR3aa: CSVESGTRSYNEQFF

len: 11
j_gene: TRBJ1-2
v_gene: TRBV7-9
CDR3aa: CATTANYGYTF

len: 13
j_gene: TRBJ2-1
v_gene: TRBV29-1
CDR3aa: CSVVTGLYNEQFF

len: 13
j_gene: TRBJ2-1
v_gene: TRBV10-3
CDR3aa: CAMRESSYNEQFF

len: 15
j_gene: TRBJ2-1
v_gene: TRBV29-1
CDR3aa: CSVEHTGGGYNEQFF

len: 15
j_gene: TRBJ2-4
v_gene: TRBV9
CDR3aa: CASSDGRDNWDIQYF

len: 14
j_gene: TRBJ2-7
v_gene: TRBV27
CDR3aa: CASSGGTNPYEQYF

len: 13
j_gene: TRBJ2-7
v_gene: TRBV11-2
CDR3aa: CASSKTASYEQYF

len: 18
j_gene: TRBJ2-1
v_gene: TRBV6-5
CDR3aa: CASSYWAGSGRMYNEQFF

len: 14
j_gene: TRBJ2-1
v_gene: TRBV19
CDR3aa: CASNSGSLYNEQFF

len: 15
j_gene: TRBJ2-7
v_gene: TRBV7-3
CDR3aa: CASSLQPLTSYEQYF

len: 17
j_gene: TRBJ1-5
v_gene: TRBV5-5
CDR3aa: CASSRPDRVGRNQPQHF

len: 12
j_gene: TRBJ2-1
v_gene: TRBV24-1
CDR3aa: CATSDLLNEQFF

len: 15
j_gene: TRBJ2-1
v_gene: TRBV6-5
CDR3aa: CASSYSDRFGDEQFF

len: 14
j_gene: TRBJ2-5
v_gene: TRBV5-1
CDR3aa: CASSQTGVGETQYF

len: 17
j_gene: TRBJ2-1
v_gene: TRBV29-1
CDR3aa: CSVEDPWREGSYNEQFF

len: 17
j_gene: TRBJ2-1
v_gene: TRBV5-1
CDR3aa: CASMFGTSGTLYNEQFF

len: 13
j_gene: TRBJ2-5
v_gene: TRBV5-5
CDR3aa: CASSPGWDGTQYF

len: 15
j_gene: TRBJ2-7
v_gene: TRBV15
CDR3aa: CATSRESTLSYEQYF

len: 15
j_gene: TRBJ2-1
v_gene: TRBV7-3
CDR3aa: CASSPGAGNYNEQFF

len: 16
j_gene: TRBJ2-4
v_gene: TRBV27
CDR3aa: CASSLTRALAKNIQYF

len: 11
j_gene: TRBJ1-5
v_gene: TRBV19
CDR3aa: CASSTVGPQHF

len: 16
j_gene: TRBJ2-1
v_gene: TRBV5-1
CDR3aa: CASTPPIPGEGNEQFF

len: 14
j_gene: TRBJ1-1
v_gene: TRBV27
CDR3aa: CASSPSGGGAEAFF

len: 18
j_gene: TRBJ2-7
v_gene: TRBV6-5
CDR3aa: CASSSGSGGPSGSYEQYF